These 9 T cell receptor beta chains share one sample of origin, sequenced in a study of control samples from healthy donors and cancer patients. TCRdb's table, derived via immunoSEQ multiplex PCR, lists solely in-frame clones and lacks some. The sample consists of 150,000 or so clones, approximately 92% of them appearing once. The sequencing sample was made of blood. These receptors all stem from a woman aged 50 to 65 in good health.

This clone was counted a few times. The V and J genes are TRBV5-5 and TRBJ1-1; TRBD1 aligns across 12 bases. J lost 0 bases, V lost 1 base, and 10 bases had no gene match. CDR3 size: 19 residues. Germline V gene lookup returns CDR1 SGHKS and CDR2 YYEKEE (reference sequence). This CDR3 reads CASSLYAPGTGGLNTEAFF. CDR3 nucleotide sequence: TGTGCCAGCAGCTTGTATGCCCCCGGGACAGGGGGCTTGAACACTGAAGCTTTCTTT.

In its sample, this clone was seen a few times. V is TRBV4-1 and J is TRBJ2-2; weak D call: TRBD1 (5 bases). Looked up from germline, CDR1 is MGHRA and CDR2 is YSYEKL. The length of the CDR3 is 15 residues. Trimming stripped 1 base from V and 2 bases from J, with 8 bases between. CDR3 in amino acids: CASSQGQFNTGELFF. The CDR3 DNA follows: TGCGCCAGCAGCCAAGGACAGTTTAACACCGGGGAGCTGTTTTTT.

The genes are TRBV21-1 and TRBJ1-2. TRBV21-1 counts as a pseudogene. The CDR3 spans 11 residues. CDR3 coding DNA: TGTGCCAGCAGCATGGAGTATGGCTACACCTTC. This encodes CASSMEYGYTF.

The rearrangement links TRBV28 to TRBJ1-3; 10 bases fit TRBD1. CDR3 length equals 16 residues. V dropped 4 bases and J dropped 4; count of bases not matched to a gene: 7. Germline lookup yields CDR1 MDHEN and CDR2 SYDVKM. CDR3: CASSSTGQGTGNTIYF. DNA for the CDR3: TGTGCCAGCAGTTCGACGGGACAGGGGACGGGAAACACCATATATTTT.

V gene TRBV28 combines with J gene TRBJ1-3; D is undetermined. The V end was cut by 1 base, the J end by 1 base, with 11 bases between. This CDR3 contains 16 residues. CDR1 and CDR2 (germline): MDHEN, SYDVKM. The CDR3 spells CASSLFGDSSGNTIYF. CDR3 bases: TGTGCCAGCAGTTTATTTGGGGATTCTTCTGGAAACACCATATATTTT.

This chain links TRBV24-1 with TRBJ2-5; TRBD2 aligns across 13 bases. Germline CDR1 is KGHDR and CDR2 is SFDVKD. CDR3 length: 20 residues. V lost 1 base and J lost 4; bases outside the gene matches: 14. The CDR3 DNA sequence: TGTGCCACCAGTGATTTACCCCTGACTAGCGGGAGGCCTGGGGGAGAGACCCAGTACTTC. Its protein is CATSDLPLTSGRPGGETQYF.

The chain employs TRBV19 and TRBJ1-2; D is ambiguous. Trimming shortened V by 9 bases and J by 6 bases, and 23 bases separated the two germline ends. Germline lookup yields CDR1 LNHDA and CDR2 SQIVND (reference sequence). This CDR3 spans 15 amino acids. CDR3 coding DNA: TGTGCCAGCTCACCCCTGACACTTACGAGACATGGCTACACCTTC. It encodes CASSPLTLTRHGYTF. The full variable domain, its missing parts supplied by reference TRBV19 and TRBJ1-2, is DGGITQSPKYLFRKEGQNVTLSCEQNLNHDAMYWYRQDPGQGLRLIYYSQIVNDFQKGDIAEGYSVSREKKESFPLTVTSAQKNPTAFYLCASSPLTLTRHGYTFGSGTRLTVV.

The chain carries TRBV18 and TRBJ1-5; 9 bases are shared with TRBD1. Germline trimming cut 3 bases from V and 7 bases from J; bases unmatched to any gene: 10. Germline V gives CDR1 KGHSH, CDR2 LQKENI. CDR3 length equals 16 residues. The CDR3 DNA reads TGTGCCAGCTCACCGCCCGGGACAGGGATTAGACAGCCCCAGCATTTT. Amino acids: CASSPPGTGIRQPQHF.

The chain is built from TRBV6-1 and TRBJ1-5, with 8 nucleotides matching TRBD1. CDR3 length: 14 residues. CDR1 and CDR2 from the germline V gene are MNHNS and SASEGT. V dropped 2 bases and J dropped 7; count of bases not matched to a gene: 4. As DNA, the CDR3 is TGTGCCAGCAGTGAAAGGACAGGGAACCAGCCCCAGCATTTT. This gives the protein CASSERTGNQPQHF.